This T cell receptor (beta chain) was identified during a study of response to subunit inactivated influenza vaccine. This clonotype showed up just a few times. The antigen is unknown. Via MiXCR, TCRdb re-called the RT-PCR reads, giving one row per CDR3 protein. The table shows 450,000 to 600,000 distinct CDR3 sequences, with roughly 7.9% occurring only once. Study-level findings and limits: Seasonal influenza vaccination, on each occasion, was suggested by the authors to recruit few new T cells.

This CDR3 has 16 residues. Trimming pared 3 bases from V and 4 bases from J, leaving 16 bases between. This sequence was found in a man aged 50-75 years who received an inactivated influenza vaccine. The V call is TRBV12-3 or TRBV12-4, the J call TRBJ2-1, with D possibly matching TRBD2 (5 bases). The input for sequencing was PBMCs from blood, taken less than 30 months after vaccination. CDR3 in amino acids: CASSFKPWTYYNEQFF. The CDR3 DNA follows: TGTGCCAGCAGTTTTAAGCCCTGGACTTATTACAATGAGCAGTTCTTC.